A single sample is the source of the 20 T cell receptor beta chains below, sequenced in a study of T cell responses to AZD1222 COVID-19 vaccine. Assay: immunoSEQ multiplex PCR; the TCRdb copy retains only in-frame clones and omits some. The data hold about 100,000 clones, with around 94% observed a single time. This sample comprised peripheral blood, obtained on day 0 of AZD1222 vaccination. These receptors originate from an adult in good health.

The chain is built from TRBV28 and TRBJ1-2, with D possibly TRBD1 on 5 matching bases. Trimming shortened V by 3 bases and J by 6 bases, and 23 bases separated the two germline ends. The germline V gene has CDR1 MDHEN and CDR2 SYDVKM. The CDR3 length is 17 residues. Here the CDR3 reads CASSFAAMLQGPHGYTF. In nucleotides, the CDR3 is TGTGCCAGCAGTTTCGCAGCCATGCTTCAGGGTCCTCATGGCTACACCTTC.

The DNA of the CDR3 is TGTGCCAGCAGTTCAGGGGGTTACGAGCAGTACTTC. Its protein is CASSSGGYEQYF. The chain employs TRBV2 and TRBJ2-7, with TRBD1 identical over 7 bases. J lost 4 bases, V lost 5 bases, and 2 bases had no gene match. Germline-derived CDR1 and CDR2 are SNHLY and FYNNEI. The length of the CDR3 is 12 residues.

The CDR3 protein is CASFRRTGRRTEAFF. The CDR3 DNA sequence: TGCGCCAGCTTTCGAAGGACAGGGAGAAGGACTGAAGCTTTCTTT. The genes are TRBV5-1 and TRBJ1-1; 8 bases are shared with TRBD1. The germline CDR1 and CDR2 sequences are SGHRS and YFSETQ. The CDR3 runs to 15 residues. Germline trimming cut 7 bases from V and 5 bases from J; bases unmatched to any gene: 13. The entire variable domain, with the rest obtained from reference TRBV5-1 and TRBJ1-1, is as follows: KAGVTQTPRYLIKTRGQQVTLSCSPISGHRSVSWYQQTPGQGLQFLFEYFSETQRNKGNFPGRFSGRQFSNSRSEMNVSTLELGDSALYLCASFRRTGRRTEAFFGQGTRLTVV.

This chain joins TRBV6-5 and TRBJ1-1; TRBD1 aligns across 8 bases. J was trimmed by 1 base and V by 6 bases; bases with no gene match: 4. Germline V gives CDR1 MNHEY, CDR2 SVGAGI. The CDR3 is 14 residues long. The CDR3, as DNA: TGTGCCAGCAGGCGACAGGGGAGGAACACTGAAGCTTTCTTT. It translates to CASRRQGRNTEAFF.

This clone was seen just once. V usage is TRBV27 and J usage is TRBJ2-7; D ambiguous. This CDR3 has 13 amino acids. V was shortened by 2 bases and J by 3 bases, with 8 bases between the two germline ends. Germline V gene data show CDR1 as MNHEY and CDR2 as SMNVEV (reference sequence). Written as DNA, the CDR3 is TGTGCCAGCAGTTTAGCACAGCACTACGAGCAGTACTTC. Translated, it gives CASSLAQHYEQYF.

The CDR3 region is CARLGRNKHNEQFF. CDR3 in DNA: TGTGCCAGACTGGGACGCAACAAACACAATGAGCAGTTCTTC. The chain couples TRBV27 to TRBJ2-1, with D possibly called TRBD1 or TRBD2 (5 bases each). V was clipped by 9 bases and J by 5 bases, with 17 bases between them. This CDR3 contains 14 residues. Germline V gives CDR1 MNHEY, CDR2 SMNVEV (reference sequence).

The chain uses TRBV18 and TRBJ1-1, with D perhaps matching TRBD1 (5 bases). CDR3 length: 15 amino acids. Trimming removed 4 bases at V and 0 bases at J, with 12 bases between. In germline, CDR1 is KGHSH, CDR2 LQKENI. This CDR3 reads CASSLRTDMNTEAFF. Written as DNA, the CDR3 is TGTGCCAGCTCACTCAGGACGGACATGAACACTGAAGCTTTCTTT.

The chain is built from TRBV6-2 or TRBV6-3 and TRBJ1-1; D not certain. V was trimmed by 5 bases and J by 10 bases, leaving 23 bases between them. Germline V gene sequence: CDR1 MNHEY, CDR2 SVGEGT. The CDR3 has 15 residues. CDR3 DNA: TGTGCCAGCAGTCGGACCCCCGCCACCACATTGGCAGCTTTCTTT. Translation: CASSRTPATTLAAFF.

A few counts support this clone. This chain connects TRBV15 to TRBJ2-7; unclear D gene. Germline V lookup: CDR1 LNHNV, CDR2 YYDKDF (reference sequence). V shed 0 bases and J shed 6 bases, with 12 bases lying between them. The CDR3 is made up of 14 amino acids. CDR3 residues: CATSRDSRAGEQYF. Written as DNA, the CDR3 is TGTGCCACCAGCAGAGATTCAAGGGCAGGCGAGCAGTACTTC. Variable domain in full (rest from reference TRBV15 and TRBJ2-7): DAMVIQNPRYQVTQFGKPVTLSCSQTLNHNVMYWYQQKSSQAPKLLFHYYDKDFNNEADTPDNFQSRRPNTSFCFLDIRSPGLGDTAMYLCATSRDSRAGEQYFGPGTRLTVT.

The rearrangement uses TRBV4-3 and TRBJ1-1; a possible D gene is TRBD1 (6 bases). The CDR3 consists of 14 residues. V gave up 4 bases and J gave up 4 bases, with 13 bases separating them. Germline CDR1 and CDR2: LGHNA and YSLEER. DNA of the CDR3: TGCGCCAGCAGCCTACGAACAGGGAGCACTGAAGCTTTCTTT. Encoded protein: CASSLRTGSTEAFF.

The J gene is TRBJ1-2, the V gene TRBV7-9; D is ambiguous. The germline V gene has CDR1 SEHNR and CDR2 FQNEAQ (reference sequence). This CDR3 comprises 15 residues. V was pared by 3 bases and J by 2 bases, with 13 bases between. The CDR3 DNA reads TGTGCCAGCAGCTTGACCGGGCCGGGGAACTATGGCTACACCTTC. It specifies CASSLTGPGNYGYTF.

The chain recombines TRBV6-5 with TRBJ2-5; D uncertain. Trimming took 6 bases from V and 4 from J, leaving 12 bases between them. The CDR3 totals 13 residues. Looked up from germline, CDR1 is MNHEY and CDR2 is SVGAGI. CDR3 bases: TGTGCCAGCAGCCGGCGAAGGCTAGAGACCCAGTACTTC. Translation gives CASSRRRLETQYF.

As for this clone: Other nucleotide sequences in the sample specify the same CDR3. The chain links TRBV6-5 to TRBJ1-1, with TRBD1 as a possible D gene (5 bases). The CDR3 runs 13 residues. Trimming removed 0 bases from V and 7 bases from J, with 9 bases in between. Germline CDR1 MNHEY, CDR2 SVGAGI. The CDR3 DNA follows: TGTGCCAGCAGTTACTCGGGGACGGGTGAAGCTTTCTTT. It translates to CASSYSGTGEAFF.

This CDR3 is CASSRQGPGEETQYF. Written as DNA, the CDR3 is TGTGCCAGTAGTAGGCAGGGCCCTGGGGAAGAGACCCAGTACTTC. J is TRBJ2-5 and V is TRBV19, with D tentatively TRBD1 (5 bases). CDR1 is LNHDA and CDR2 is SQIVND in the germline V gene (reference sequence). Trimming stripped 4 bases from V and 3 bases from J, with 15 bases between. CDR3 length: 15 residues. Together with reference TRBV19 and TRBJ2-5, the CDR3 gives the full variable domain: DGGITQSPKYLFRKEGQNVTLSCEQNLNHDAMYWYRQDPGQGLRLIYYSQIVNDFQKGDIAEGYSVSREKKESFPLTVTSAQKNPTAFYLCASSRQGPGEETQYFGPGTRLLVL.

This chain links TRBV7-3 with TRBJ1-1; 7 bases are a match to TRBD1. This CDR3 has 12 amino acids. With V trimmed by 5 bases and J by 7 bases, 4 bases remained unmatched. Germline-derived CDR1 and CDR2 are SGHTA and FQGTGA. The CDR3 DNA is TGTGCCAGCAGCCAGGGGGGACTTGAAGCTTTCTTT. Translating gives CASSQGGLEAFF.

This chain joins TRBV4-1 and TRBJ2-3; D is unresolved. V lost 0 bases and J lost 3, with 10 bases in between. The CDR3 is 15 amino acids. CDR1 is MGHRA and CDR2 is YSYEKL in the germline V gene. The CDR3 region is CASSQEDRVTDTQYF. Here the CDR3 DNA reads TGCGCCAGCAGCCAAGAAGACCGGGTAACAGATACGCAGTATTTT.

The genes are TRBV6-5 and TRBJ1-6; 10 bases align to TRBD1. The CDR3 spans 15 residues. V dropped 6 bases and J dropped 9; count of bases not matched to a gene: 8. Germline V gene sequence: CDR1 MNHEY, CDR2 SVGAGI. This chain's CDR3 is CASSRDRGLRSPLHF. Written as DNA, the CDR3 is TGTGCCAGCAGCCGAGACAGGGGGCTTCGTTCACCCCTCCACTTT.

The chain recombines TRBV6-1 with TRBJ2-1; D is ambiguous. V was pared by 2 bases and J by 0 bases, with 8 bases between. Germline V gene sequence: CDR1 MNHNS, CDR2 SASEGT. This CDR3 spans 15 amino acids. The CDR3 loop is CASSETTSSYNEQFF. The DNA for the CDR3 is TGTGCCAGCAGTGAAACAACGAGCTCCTACAATGAGCAGTTCTTC.

This chain connects TRBV20-1 to TRBJ2-5; D not certain. Trimming removed 5 bases at V and 5 bases at J, with 9 bases between. The CDR3 spans 11 residues. Per germline, CDR1 DFQATT and CDR2 SNEGSKA (reference sequence). The CDR3 here is CSAPRVETQYF. The CDR3 coding sequence is TGCAGTGCTCCCCGAGTGGAGACCCAGTACTTC.

The gene calls are TRBV5-6 and TRBJ2-3, with no clear D. In germline, CDR1 is SGHDT, CDR2 YYEEEE. The CDR3 totals 15 residues. Trimming removed 3 bases from V and 5 bases from J, with 16 bases in between. As DNA, the CDR3 is TGTGCCAGCAGCTCTAGGACCTCCCGGAGAGATACGCAGTATTTT. Residues: CASSSRTSRRDTQYF.